The 13 T cell receptor beta chains below come from one sample, sequenced in a study of PD-1 blockade in classical Hodgkin lymphoma. Produced via immunoSEQ multiplex PCR; TCRdb's table is partial and in-frame only. The sample consists of 6,500 to 9,000 clones, approximately 83% of them appearing once. Time point denoted: cycle 4 day 1 (C4D1), after around six weeks of nivolumab. The patients all showed relapse after autologous stem cell transplantation, while their brentuximab vedotin exposure varied. Sequences were derived from peripheral blood mononuclear cells (PBMCs), sampled before the fourth cycle of nivolumab. Receptors originate from a human donor with classical Hodgkin lymphoma.

The chain has TRBV7-2 and TRBJ2-2, with 7 bases aligning to TRBD2. V dropped 1 base and J dropped 5; count of bases not matched to a gene: 4. The CDR3 covers 15 residues. Germline CDR1 SGHTA, CDR2 FQGNSA. This CDR3 reads CASSLVRAGTGELFF. The CDR3 bases are TGTGCCAGCAGCTTAGTCCGAGCGGGAACCGGGGAGCTGTTTTTT.

About this clone: In this CDR3 the conserved last residue, phenylalanine or tryptophan, is missing, so a read error is likely. The DNA is omitted, as the CDR3 cannot be located on it reliably, and the CDR3 follows TCRdb's listing. This CDR3 reads CASSTRHESRKTYGY. The J gene is TRBJ1-2, the V gene TRBV7-6. Ends included, the CDR3 has 15 residues. Germline CDR1 SGHVS, CDR2 FNYEAQ.

This clone was seen only a few times. The chain has TRBV5-6 and TRBJ2-5; 7 bases line up with TRBD1. The CDR3 runs 14 residues. Unmatched junction bases numbered 5, after V lost 2 bases and J lost 4 bases. Germline CDR1 and CDR2: SGHDT and YYEEEE. The CDR3 bases are TGTGCCAGCAGCTTTCGGACAGGTCGAGAGACCCAGTACTTC. Its protein is CASSFRTGRETQYF. Complete variable domain (other parts from reference TRBV5-6 and TRBJ2-5): DAGVTQSPTHLIKTRGQQVTLRCSPKSGHDTVSWYQQALGQGPQFIFQYYEEEERQRGNFPDRFSGHQFPNYSSELNVNALLLGDSALYLCASSFRTGRETQYFGPGTRLLVL.

The CDR3 coding sequence is TGCGCCAGCAGCTTGGGGGCGGGAGGGGCCTACAATGAGCAGTTCTTC. Translation gives CASSLGAGGAYNEQFF. The gene calls are TRBV5-1 and TRBJ2-1, with 9 positions matching TRBD2. Germline CDR1 SGHRS, CDR2 YFSETQ. Trimming took 0 bases from V and 2 from J; bases not matched to a gene: 3. The CDR3 loop spans 16 amino acids.

Details on this clone: Within the sample, other DNA sequences also encode this same CDR3. This chain uses TRBV7-2 with TRBJ2-7; D ambiguous. Trimming removed 1 base at V and 4 bases at J, with 8 bases between. Per the germline V gene, CDR1 is SGHTA and CDR2 is FQGNSA. This CDR3 has 13 amino acids. DNA of the CDR3: TGTGCCAGCAGCTTAGAGGCGGAATACGAGCAGTACTTC. Its translation is CASSLEAEYEQYF. The whole variable domain, remainder taken from reference TRBV7-2 and TRBJ2-7, is GAGVSQSPSNKVTEKGKDVELRCDPISGHTALYWYRQSLGQGLEFLIYFQGNSAPDKSGLPSDRFSAERTGGSVSTLTIQRTQQEDSAVYLCASSLEAEYEQYFGPGTRLTVT.

J is TRBJ2-5 and V is TRBV28; tentative D call: TRBD1 (8 bases). Between the trimmed V and J ends, which lost 2 bases and 4 bases, there was a span of 14 bases. CDR3 size: 15 residues. Germline CDR1 MDHEN, CDR2 SYDVKM. CDR3: CASSLPDREGETQYF. The CDR3 DNA is TGTGCCAGCAGTTTACCGGACAGGGAGGGAGAGACCCAGTACTTC.

In the case of this clone: Other DNA sequences in this specimen translate into the identical CDR3. The chain combines TRBV5-6 with TRBJ2-7, with D perhaps TRBD2 (6 bases). The CDR3 sequence is 14 residues long. Between the trimmed V and J ends, which lost 0 bases and 3 bases, there was a span of 10 bases. CDR1 and CDR2 from the germline V gene are SGHDT and YYEEEE. The CDR3 here is CASSLGGDFYEQYF. CDR3 DNA sequence: TGTGCCAGCAGCTTGGGTGGGGACTTCTACGAGCAGTACTTC.

The genes are TRBV27 and TRBJ2-3, with a weak D call TRBD1 (6 bases). The V end lost 3 bases, the J end lost 2 bases, and 9 bases lay between the germline ends. The V gene's germline CDR1 is MNHEY and CDR2 SMNVEV (reference sequence). This CDR3 comprises 14 residues. CDR3: CASSFNRDTDTQYF. The DNA for the CDR3 is TGTGCCAGCAGTTTCAACAGGGACACAGATACGCAGTATTTT.

A remark on this clone: At the DNA level, this CDR3 is encoded by other sequences in the same sample as well. The chain recombines TRBV7-6 with TRBJ2-7, with 12 bases aligning to TRBD1. This CDR3 spans 15 amino acids. CDR1 is SGHVS and CDR2 is FNYEAQ in the germline V gene. Unmatched junction bases numbered 2, after V lost 3 bases and J lost 2 bases. CDR3 DNA sequence: TGTGCCAGCAGCTTCGGGACAGGGGGCACCTACGAGCAGTACTTC. Translation gives CASSFGTGGTYEQYF.

The chain links TRBV11-2 to TRBJ2-3; D might be TRBD1 (6 bases). CDR3 size: 13 residues. The V end was cut by 5 bases, the J end by 6 bases, with 12 bases between. Germline loops: CDR1 SGHAT, CDR2 FQNNGV. The CDR3 reads CASSANRADTQYF. CDR3 sequence (DNA): TGTGCCAGCAGCGCAAACAGGGCCGATACGCAGTATTTT.

V and J are TRBV11-2 and TRBJ1-2, with D possibly being TRBD1 (5 bases). Looked up from germline, CDR1 is SGHAT and CDR2 is FQNNGV. The CDR3 runs 17 residues. V dropped 2 bases and J dropped 5 bases, with 21 bases sitting between them. The chain's CDR3 is CASSLRGSASDTYGYTF. The CDR3 nucleotides read TGTGCCAGCAGCTTAAGGGGCTCGGCAAGCGACACGTATGGCTACACCTTC.

This clone is labeled as medium-sized. The J gene is TRBJ2-7, the V gene TRBV6-5, with 12 bases that match TRBD2. V lost 4 bases to trimming and J lost 1 base; unmatched junction nucleotides: 2. CDR1 MNHEY and CDR2 SVGAGI come from the germline V gene. The CDR3 spans 15 residues. The CDR3 nucleotides read TGTGCCAGCAGTTTTACTAGCGGGAGGTCCTACGAGCAGTACTTC. Residues: CASSFTSGRSYEQYF.

This chain uses TRBV18 with TRBJ2-5; no definite D call. CDR3 size: 14 residues. Per germline, CDR1 KGHSH and CDR2 LQKENI. Trimming pared 3 bases from V and 2 bases from J, leaving 10 bases between. The CDR3 nucleotides are TGTGCCAGCTCACCCCAACAAGTGCAAGAGACCCAGTACTTC. The encoded protein is CASSPQQVQETQYF.